This T cell receptor (beta chain) appears in the sequencing data of a study of patients and donors after allogeneic stem cell transplantation. This CDR3 spans 13 amino acids. Germline V gene sequence: CDR1 SGHTA, CDR2 FQGTGA. Trimming removed 6 bases at V and 3 bases at J, with 9 bases between. This clonotype turned up a few times. Via MiXCR, TCRdb re-called the RT-PCR reads, giving one row per CDR3 protein. The sample has fewer than 200,000 distinct CDR3 sequences, roughly 31% seen once. The chain links TRBV7-3 to TRBJ1-5; D is uncertain. This clonotype originated in a human donor who was either an allogeneic HSCT recipient or a stem cell or donor lymphocyte infusion donor (not recorded which). It is not recorded whose cells these are; they may come from a transplant donor. Material: blood, either unsorted or a sorted T cell fraction (not recorded which). The CDR3 is CASSSTHNQPQHF. The CDR3 coding sequence is TGTGCCAGCAGTTCCACCCACAATCAGCCCCAGCATTTT.